The 24 T cell receptor beta chains presented below share a single source sample, sequenced in a study of control samples from healthy donors and cancer patients. Measured with immunoSEQ multiplex PCR; TCRdb has only the in-frame clones, and not every one. The sample yields about 82,000 clones, about 87% seen once. The sequencing input was blood. The receptors here all came from a man aged 50 to 59 in good health.

J is TRBJ2-1 and V is TRBV24-1; either TRBD1 or TRBD2 may supply D (7 bases each). This CDR3 comprises 19 residues. Trimming took off 0 bases at V and 1 base at J, with 18 bases between the two ends. In germline, CDR1 is KGHDR, CDR2 SFDVKD. The CDR3 DNA sequence: TGTGCCACCAGTGATTTGCAGGGAGGGAAACAGGGGTCCTACAATGAGCAGTTCTTC. Amino acid sequence: CATSDLQGGKQGSYNEQFF.

J is TRBJ1-2 and V is TRBV12-3 or TRBV12-4; no clear D gene. The CDR3 contains 11 residues. Trimming pared 6 bases from V and 4 bases from J, leaving 6 bases between. CDR3 sequence (DNA): TGTGCCAGCAGCCTGAGCTATGGCTACACCTTC. This encodes CASSLSYGYTF.

The chain joins TRBV30 to TRBJ2-7; no clear D gene. The CDR3 spans 14 residues. In germline, CDR1 is GTSNPN, CDR2 SVGIG (reference sequence). V lost 2 bases to trimming and J lost 3 bases, with 14 bases between them. The CDR3 region is CAWSHQTWGYEQYF. CDR3 nucleotides: TGTGCCTGGAGTCACCAAACCTGGGGCTACGAGCAGTACTTC.

This chain links TRBV4-1 with TRBJ2-1; 13 bases line up with TRBD2. CDR1 MGHRA and CDR2 YSYEKL come from the germline V gene. V shed 1 base and J 0 bases; nucleotides not matched to a gene: 9. This CDR3 is built from 20 residues. CDR3 nucleotides: TGCGCCAGCAGCCAAGGGTTACTAGCGGGAGGGCCGACCTCCTACAATGAGCAGTTCTTC. It specifies CASSQGLLAGGPTSYNEQFF.

This rearrangement joins TRBV12-5 to TRBJ1-5; 7 positions agree with TRBD1. The CDR3 extends over 14 amino acids. Germline-derived CDR1 and CDR2 are LGHNT and FRNRAP. Trimming removed 5 bases from V and 7 bases from J; junction bases left unmatched: 8. This chain's CDR3 is CASGPGTEGQPQHF. For the CDR3, the DNA is TGTGCTAGTGGTCCCGGGACAGAAGGCCAGCCCCAGCATTTT.

A note on this clone: This is likely a read error, given that the CDR3 carries no conserved phenylalanine or tryptophan at its end. The limits of the CDR3 on the DNA are not certain, so only TCRdb's listed CDR3 is given. This chain links TRBV7-2 with TRBJ1-2. The CDR3 spans 12 amino acids, including both terminal residues. CDR1 and CDR2 (germline): SGHTA, FQGNSA. The CDR3 loop is CASSLAGTASKL.

This clone showed up just once. The rearrangement uses TRBV5-1 and TRBJ1-1; D gene ambiguous. The CDR3 contains 15 residues. Trimming shortened V by 0 bases and J by 0 bases, and 9 bases separated the two germline ends. Looked up from germline, CDR1 is SGHRS and CDR2 is YFSETQ. DNA for the CDR3: TGCGCCAGCAGCTTGGACGGCCCCATGAACACTGAAGCTTTCTTT. This codes for CASSLDGPMNTEAFF.

CDR3 sequence reads: CASSPGANSNQPQHF. The CDR3, as DNA: TGCGCCAGCAGCCCCGGGGCGAATAGCAATCAGCCCCAGCATTTT. The chain is built from TRBV5-1 and TRBJ1-5, with D tentatively TRBD1 (5 bases). The CDR3 is 15 amino acids. V dropped 4 bases and J dropped 0 bases, with 11 bases sitting between them. CDR1 and CDR2 from the germline V gene are SGHRS and YFSETQ.

This chain uses TRBV30 with TRBJ2-5, with TRBD2 matching over 11 bases. The CDR3 totals 14 residues. From germline, CDR1 is GTSNPN and CDR2 SVGIG (reference sequence). V lost 3 bases, J lost 3 bases, and 3 bases stayed unmatched. CDR3 region: CAWSKTSGEETQYF. As DNA, the CDR3 is TGTGCCTGGAGCAAGACTAGCGGGGAAGAGACCCAGTACTTC.

J is TRBJ1-1 and V is TRBV18; D gene ambiguous. Trimming pared 6 bases from V and 3 bases from J, leaving 14 bases between. Germline CDR1 is KGHSH and CDR2 is LQKENI. The CDR3 loop spans 14 amino acids. The CDR3 nucleotides are TGTGCCAGCTCCCAGACGGGGTCTGACACTGAAGCTTTCTTT. Translating gives CASSQTGSDTEAFF.

In DNA form, the CDR3 reads TGTGCCAGCAGTGAAACAGGGCTCACAGATACGCAGTATTTT. Translation: CASSETGLTDTQYF. The genes are TRBV6-1 and TRBJ2-3, with D possibly matching TRBD1 (6 bases). The V end lost 2 bases, the J end lost 2 bases, and 8 bases lay between the germline ends. The germline V gene encodes CDR1 MNHNS and CDR2 SASEGT. This CDR3 contains 14 residues.

The sample holds one count of this clone. The chain couples TRBV7-3 to TRBJ1-5; D remains unclear. Germline CDR1 SGHTA, CDR2 FQGTGA. V gave up 4 bases and J gave up 5 bases, with 9 bases separating them. The CDR3 has 13 amino acids. The CDR3 sequence: CASSSSRDQPQHF. The DNA of the CDR3 is TGTGCCAGCAGCTCCTCGAGGGATCAGCCCCAGCATTTT.

The V call is TRBV11-2, the J call TRBJ2-3, with D maybe TRBD1 (5 bases). Germline CDR1 and CDR2: SGHAT and FQNNGV. This CDR3 comprises 15 residues. Trimming left V 0 bases short and J 4 bases short, with 11 bases between. The DNA of the CDR3 is TGTGCCAGCAGCTTAGATCTCGGCAGGGCAGATACGCAGTATTTT. Its protein product is CASSLDLGRADTQYF.

The chain joins TRBV2 to TRBJ1-5, with TRBD1 as a possible D gene (5 bases). The CDR3 covers 13 residues. Trimming stripped 1 base from V and 5 bases from J, with 6 bases between. CDR1 and CDR2 from the germline V gene are SNHLY and FYNNEI. DNA of the CDR3: TGTGCCAGCAGTGAAGGGGGGGATCAGCCCCAGCATTTT. Protein: CASSEGGDQPQHF. Filled out from reference TRBV2 and TRBJ1-5, the complete variable domain reads EPEVTQTPSHQVTQMGQEVILRCVPISNHLYFYWYRQILGQKVEFLVSFYNNEISEKSEIFDDQFSVERPDGSNFTLKIRSTKLEDSAMYFCASSEGGDQPQHFGDGTRLSIL.

Here the CDR3 reads CASSPRDKNIQYF. CDR3 nucleotides: TGTGCCAGCTCACCAAGGGACAAAAACATTCAGTACTTC. This chain links TRBV18 with TRBJ2-4, with unresolved D. The CDR3 totals 13 residues. Germline loops: CDR1 KGHSH, CDR2 LQKENI. The V end lost 2 bases, the J end lost 3 bases, and 5 bases lay between the germline ends.

This clone was observed a single time. The DNA for the CDR3 is TGTGCCGGTACTTCCAGAGGGGACACTGAAGCTTTCTTT. It encodes CAGTSRGDTEAFF. V usage is TRBV28 and J usage is TRBJ1-1; D possibly corresponds to TRBD1 (5 bases). This CDR3 has 13 amino acids. V gave up 11 bases and J gave up 3 bases, with 16 bases separating them. CDR1 and CDR2 (germline): MDHEN, SYDVKM.

This chain uses TRBV5-4 with TRBJ2-2, with a weak D call TRBD1 (6 bases). There are 15 residues in the CDR3. Trimming left V 4 bases short and J 2 bases short, with 12 bases between. Looked up from germline, CDR1 is SGHNT and CDR2 is YYREEE (reference sequence). CDR3 bases: TGTGCCAGCAGCCTAAGGACAGCCAACACCGGGGAGCTGTTTTTT. Amino acid sequence: CASSLRTANTGELFF. The complete variable domain, with remaining parts taken from reference TRBV5-4 and TRBJ2-2, reads ETGVTQSPTHLIKTRGQQVTLRCSSQSGHNTVSWYQQALGQGPQFIFQYYREEENGRGNFPPRFSGLQFPNYSSELNVNALELDDSALYLCASSLRTANTGELFFGEGSRLTVL.

Only one count was recorded for this clone. The rearrangement uses TRBV7-2 and TRBJ2-3; TRBD1 matches at 8 bases. The trim removed 6 bases at V and 6 bases at J, leaving 2 bases unmatched. The CDR3 covers 12 residues. Germline V gives CDR1 SGHTA, CDR2 FQGNSA. The CDR3 is CASSYRGDTQYF. The CDR3 region has the DNA TGTGCCAGCAGTTACAGGGGGGATACGCAGTATTTT.

This sequence joins TRBV9 and TRBJ1-6, with 11 bases that match TRBD1. The CDR3 contains 18 residues. The V gene end was trimmed by 4 bases and the J gene end by 10 bases; junction bases not matched to a gene: 16. Germline CDR1 SGDLS, CDR2 YYNGEE. Written as DNA, the CDR3 is TGTGCCAGCAGCTCTTCGGCGGGGCCCGGGACAGGGGGATCACCCCTCCACTTT. It is translated as CASSSSAGPGTGGSPLHF.

The chain carries TRBV9 and TRBJ1-3; D is uncertain. CDR3 size: 13 residues. Trimming removed 3 bases from V and 0 bases from J, with 4 bases in between. Germline loops: CDR1 SGDLS, CDR2 YYNGEE. The CDR3 nucleotides read TGTGCCAGCAGCGCCCTCTCTGGAAACACCATATATTTT. Translation gives CASSALSGNTIYF. Full variable domain (outside the CDR3, taken from reference TRBV9 and TRBJ1-3): DSGVTQTPKHLITATGQRVTLRCSPRSGDLSVYWYQQSLDQGLQFLIQYYNGEERAKGNILERFSAQQFPDLHSELNLSSLELGDSALYFCASSALSGNTIYFGEGSWLTVV.

This chain connects TRBV6-6 to TRBJ1-1, with 7 bases aligning to TRBD1. This CDR3 has 15 amino acids. The germline gives CDR1 MNHNY, CDR2 SVGAGI (reference sequence). The junction had 7 bases not matched to a gene; V was cut back by 4 bases and J by 2 bases. The CDR3 DNA reads as TGTGCCAGCAGTTTTTGGGACAGCTCAAACACTGAAGCTTTCTTT. Translation: CASSFWDSSNTEAFF.

The V call is TRBV28, the J call TRBJ2-1, with TRBD2 as a possible D gene (6 bases). The germline gives CDR1 MDHEN, CDR2 SYDVKM. With 6 bases removed from V and 1 base from J, the gap between germline ends came to 10 bases. The CDR3 sequence is 14 residues long. The CDR3, as DNA: TGTGCCAGCAGCCCGGGAGTTTCCTACAATGAGCAGTTCTTC. Translation: CASSPGVSYNEQFF.

This sequence joins TRBV19 and TRBJ2-1; TRBD2 is a possible D gene (6 bases). Germline-derived CDR1 and CDR2 are LNHDA and SQIVND (reference sequence). Trimming took off 3 bases at V and 4 bases at J, with 19 bases between the two ends. The CDR3 length is 17 residues. The CDR3 DNA reads as TGTGCCAGTAGTATCAGGAACCTAGCGCCCTTTTACAATGAGCAGTTCTTC. It encodes CASSIRNLAPFYNEQFF.

The gene calls are TRBV15 and TRBJ2-2; D may be TRBD1 (6 bases). V was trimmed by 1 base and J by 0 bases, leaving 9 bases between them. Germline assignment: CDR1 LNHNV and CDR2 YYDKDF (reference sequence). The CDR3 totals 16 residues. CDR3 in amino acids: CATSRGGQTNTGELFF. The DNA for the CDR3 is TGTGCCACCAGCAGAGGTGGACAGACGAACACCGGGGAGCTGTTTTTT.